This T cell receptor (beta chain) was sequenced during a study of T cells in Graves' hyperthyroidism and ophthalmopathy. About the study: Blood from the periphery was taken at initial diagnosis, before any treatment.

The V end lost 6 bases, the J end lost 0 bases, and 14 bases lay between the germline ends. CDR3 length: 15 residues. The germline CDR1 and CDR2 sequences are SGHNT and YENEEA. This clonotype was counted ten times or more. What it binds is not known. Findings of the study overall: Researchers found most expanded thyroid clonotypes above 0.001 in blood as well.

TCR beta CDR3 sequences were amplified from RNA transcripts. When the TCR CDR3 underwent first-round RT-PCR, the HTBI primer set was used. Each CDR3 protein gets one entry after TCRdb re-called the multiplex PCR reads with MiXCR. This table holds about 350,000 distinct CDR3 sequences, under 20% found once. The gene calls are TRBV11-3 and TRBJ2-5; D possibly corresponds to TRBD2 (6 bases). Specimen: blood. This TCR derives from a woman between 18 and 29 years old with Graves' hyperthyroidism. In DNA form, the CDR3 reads TGTGCCAGCAGTCGAGGGCCGGGGGACCAAGAGACCCAGTACTTC. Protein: CASSRGPGDQETQYF. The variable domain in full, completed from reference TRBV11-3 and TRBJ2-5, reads EAGVVQSPRYKIIEKKQPVAFWCNPISGHNTLYWYLQNLGQGPELLIRYENEEAVDDSQLPKDRFSAERLKGVDSTLKIQPAELGDSAVYLCASSRGPGDQETQYFGPGTRLLVL.